These T cell receptor beta chains were read from a single sample in a study of pediatric ulcerative colitis. The repertoire was sequenced with immunoSEQ multiplex PCR; TCRdb's copy has only in-frame clones and lacks some. The table includes 65,000 or so clones, 80% to 90% detected once. The sample taken for sequencing was blood. All receptors come from a boy between 5 and 17 years old with severe ulcerative colitis. CDR3s leave out the opening cysteine and the closing phenylalanine or tryptophan. Each record gives: J gene, CDR3 length, V gene, clone size, CDR3 protein. Part of the rows lack a size; the others show once, few, many or a class for expanded clones.

TRBJ2-7 14 TRBV7-2 - ASSLGPSGGSYEQY
TRBJ1-1 11 TRBV29-1 - SVTTGGGTEAF
TRBJ2-7 12 TRBV7-8 few ASSPPGQGYEQY
TRBJ2-3 13 TRBV19 few ASSIGGKGTDTQY
TRBJ2-3 15 TRBV7-9 - ASSLPGLAGAADTQY
TRBJ2-3 13 TRBV6-5 - ASRTSGRAADTQY
TRBJ2-3 12 TRBV13 - ASSLGRSRHTQY
TRBJ1-2 13 TRBV29-1 - SVEEGSGPYYGYT
TRBJ2-1 13 TRBV5-6 - ASSLDSQGAHEQF
TRBJ2-7 10 TRBV11-2 - ASGRASYEQY
TRBJ1-3 13 TRBV9 - ASSVGVLSGNTIY
TRBJ2-2 12 TRBV6-5 - ASSYWQNTGELF
TRBJ1-3 16 TRBV12-5 once ASGSEGQLFQAGNTIY